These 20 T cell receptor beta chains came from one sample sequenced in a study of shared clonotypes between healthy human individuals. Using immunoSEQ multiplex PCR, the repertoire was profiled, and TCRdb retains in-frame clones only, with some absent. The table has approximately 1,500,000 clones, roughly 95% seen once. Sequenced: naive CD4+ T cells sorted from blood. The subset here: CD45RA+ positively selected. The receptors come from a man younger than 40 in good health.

The CDR3 loop reads CAAPTGGNNEQFF. The CDR3 region has the DNA TGTGCAGCTCCGACAGGGGGTAACAATGAGCAGTTCTTC. This sequence joins TRBV12-2 and TRBJ2-1; the D call TRBD1 from the table was never checked on the DNA. TRBV12-2 is a pseudogene. This CDR3 spans 13 amino acids.

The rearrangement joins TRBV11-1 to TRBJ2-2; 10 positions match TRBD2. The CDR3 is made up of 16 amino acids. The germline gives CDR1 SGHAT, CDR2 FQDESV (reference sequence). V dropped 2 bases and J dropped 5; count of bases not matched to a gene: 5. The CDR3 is CASSLLAGGGTGELFF. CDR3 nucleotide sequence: TGTGCCAGCAGCTTATTAGCGGGAGGAGGTACCGGGGAGCTGTTTTTT.

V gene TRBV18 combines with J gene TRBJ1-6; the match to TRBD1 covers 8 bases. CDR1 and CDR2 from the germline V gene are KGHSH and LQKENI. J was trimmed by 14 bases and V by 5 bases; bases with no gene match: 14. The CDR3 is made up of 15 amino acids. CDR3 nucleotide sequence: TGTGCCAGCTCAATGACAGGGGATCGGGCGAGGTCCCTCCACTTT. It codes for CASSMTGDRARSLHF.

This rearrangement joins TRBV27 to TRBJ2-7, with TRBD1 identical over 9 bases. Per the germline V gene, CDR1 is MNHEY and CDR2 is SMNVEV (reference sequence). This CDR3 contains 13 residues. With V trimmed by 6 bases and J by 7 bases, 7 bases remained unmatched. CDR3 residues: CASSRGQGFEQYF. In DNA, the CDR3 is TGTGCCAGCAGCCGGGGACAGGGATTTGAGCAGTACTTC.

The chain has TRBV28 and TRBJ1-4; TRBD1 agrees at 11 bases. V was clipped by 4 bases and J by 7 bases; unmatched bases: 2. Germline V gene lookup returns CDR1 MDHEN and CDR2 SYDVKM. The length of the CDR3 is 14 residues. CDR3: CASSSDRGLEKLFF. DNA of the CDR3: TGTGCCAGCAGTTCGGACAGGGGGCTTGAAAAACTGTTTTTT.

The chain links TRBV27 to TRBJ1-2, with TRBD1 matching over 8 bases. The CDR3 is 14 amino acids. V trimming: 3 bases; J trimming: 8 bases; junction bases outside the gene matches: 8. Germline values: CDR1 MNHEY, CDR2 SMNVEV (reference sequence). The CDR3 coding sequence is TGTGCCAGCAGTTTCCTGCAGGGGGCAGGAGGCTACACCTTC. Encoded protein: CASSFLQGAGGYTF.

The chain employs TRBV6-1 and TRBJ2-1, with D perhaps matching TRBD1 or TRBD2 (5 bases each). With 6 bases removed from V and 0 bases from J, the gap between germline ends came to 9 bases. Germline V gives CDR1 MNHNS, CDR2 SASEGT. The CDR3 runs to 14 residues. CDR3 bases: TGTGCCAGCAGCGGGGCATCCTCCTACAATGAGCAGTTCTTC. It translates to CASSGASSYNEQFF.

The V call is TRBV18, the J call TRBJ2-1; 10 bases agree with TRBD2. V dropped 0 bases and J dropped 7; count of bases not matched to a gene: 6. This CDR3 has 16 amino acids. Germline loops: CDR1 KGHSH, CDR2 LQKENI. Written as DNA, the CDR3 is TGTGCCAGCTCACCACCGATAGCGGGAGGTGGTAATGAGCAGTTCTTC. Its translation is CASSPPIAGGGNEQFF.

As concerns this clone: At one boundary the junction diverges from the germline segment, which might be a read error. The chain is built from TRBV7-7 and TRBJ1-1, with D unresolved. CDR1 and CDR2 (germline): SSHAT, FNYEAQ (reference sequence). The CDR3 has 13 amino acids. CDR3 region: CASSRTAMTEAFF. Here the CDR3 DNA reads TGTGCTAGCAGCCGGACTGCGATGACTGAAGCTTTCTTT.

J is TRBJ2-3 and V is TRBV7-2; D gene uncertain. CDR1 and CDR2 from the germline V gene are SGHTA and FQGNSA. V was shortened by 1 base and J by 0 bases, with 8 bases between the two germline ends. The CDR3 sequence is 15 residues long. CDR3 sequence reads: CASSLVSSSTDTQYF. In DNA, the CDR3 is TGTGCCAGCAGCTTAGTTAGTTCTAGCACAGATACGCAGTATTTT.

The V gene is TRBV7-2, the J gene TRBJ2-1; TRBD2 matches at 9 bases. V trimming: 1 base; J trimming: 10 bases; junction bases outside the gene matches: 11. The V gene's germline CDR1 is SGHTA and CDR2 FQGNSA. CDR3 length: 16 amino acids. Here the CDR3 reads CASSLEGASGELEQFF. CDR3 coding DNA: TGTGCCAGCAGCTTAGAGGGGGCTAGCGGGGAGCTGGAGCAGTTCTTC.

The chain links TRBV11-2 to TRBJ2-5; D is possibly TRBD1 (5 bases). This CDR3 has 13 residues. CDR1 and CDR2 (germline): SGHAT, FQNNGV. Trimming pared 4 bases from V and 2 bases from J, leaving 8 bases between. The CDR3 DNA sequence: TGTGCCAGCAGCTCGCAGGGTCAAGAGACCCAGTACTTC. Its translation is CASSSQGQETQYF.

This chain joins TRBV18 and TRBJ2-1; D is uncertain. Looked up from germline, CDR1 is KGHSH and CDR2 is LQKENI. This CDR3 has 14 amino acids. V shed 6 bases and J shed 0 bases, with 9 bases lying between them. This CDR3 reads CASSASSSYNEQFF. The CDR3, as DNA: TGTGCCAGCTCGGCGTCTAGCTCCTACAATGAGCAGTTCTTC.

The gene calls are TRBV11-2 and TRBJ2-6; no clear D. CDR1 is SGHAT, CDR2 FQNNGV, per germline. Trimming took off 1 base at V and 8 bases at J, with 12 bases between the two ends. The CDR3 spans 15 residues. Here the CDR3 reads CASSLGVGLSNVLTF. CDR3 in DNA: TGTGCCAGCAGCTTAGGTGTAGGGTTATCCAACGTCCTGACTTTC.

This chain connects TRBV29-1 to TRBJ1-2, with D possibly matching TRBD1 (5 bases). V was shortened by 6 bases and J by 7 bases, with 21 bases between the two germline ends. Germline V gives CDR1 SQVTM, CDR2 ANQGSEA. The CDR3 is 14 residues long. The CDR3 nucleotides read TGCAGCGTGGGGCCGGGCTCGGGGTTTGGTGGCTACACCTTC. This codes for CSVGPGSGFGGYTF.

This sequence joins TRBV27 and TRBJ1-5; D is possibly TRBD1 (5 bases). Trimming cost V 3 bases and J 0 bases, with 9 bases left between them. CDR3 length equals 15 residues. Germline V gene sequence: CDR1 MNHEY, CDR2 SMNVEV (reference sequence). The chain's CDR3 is CASSLTGGSNQPQHF. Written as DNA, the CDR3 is TGTGCCAGCAGTTTGACCGGGGGTAGCAATCAGCCCCAGCATTTT.

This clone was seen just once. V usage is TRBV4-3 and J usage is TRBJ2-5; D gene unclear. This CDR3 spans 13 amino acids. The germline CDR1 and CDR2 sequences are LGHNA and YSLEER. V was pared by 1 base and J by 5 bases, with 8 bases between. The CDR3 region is CASSQVMGETQYF. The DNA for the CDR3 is TGCGCCAGCAGCCAAGTGATGGGGGAGACCCAGTACTTC.

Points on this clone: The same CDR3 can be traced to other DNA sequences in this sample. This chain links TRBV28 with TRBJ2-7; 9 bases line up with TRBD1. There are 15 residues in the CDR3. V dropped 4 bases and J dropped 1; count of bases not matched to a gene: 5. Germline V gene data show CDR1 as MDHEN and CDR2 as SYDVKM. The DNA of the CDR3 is TGTGCCAGCAGTTCTCCGGGACAGGGTTCCTACGAGCAGTACTTC. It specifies CASSSPGQGSYEQYF.

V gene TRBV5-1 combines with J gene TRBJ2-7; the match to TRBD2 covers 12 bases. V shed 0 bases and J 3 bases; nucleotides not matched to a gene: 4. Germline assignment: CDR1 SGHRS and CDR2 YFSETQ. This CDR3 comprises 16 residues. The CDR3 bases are TGCGCCAGCAGCTTGGGACTAGCGGGGGTCGGCTACGAGCAGTACTTC. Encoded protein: CASSLGLAGVGYEQYF.

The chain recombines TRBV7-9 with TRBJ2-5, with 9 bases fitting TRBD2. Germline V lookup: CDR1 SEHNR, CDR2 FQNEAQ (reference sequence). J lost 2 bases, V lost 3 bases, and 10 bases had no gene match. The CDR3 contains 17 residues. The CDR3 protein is CASSFRLAASVQETQYF. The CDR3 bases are TGTGCCAGCAGCTTCCGACTAGCGGCCAGCGTACAAGAGACCCAGTACTTC.